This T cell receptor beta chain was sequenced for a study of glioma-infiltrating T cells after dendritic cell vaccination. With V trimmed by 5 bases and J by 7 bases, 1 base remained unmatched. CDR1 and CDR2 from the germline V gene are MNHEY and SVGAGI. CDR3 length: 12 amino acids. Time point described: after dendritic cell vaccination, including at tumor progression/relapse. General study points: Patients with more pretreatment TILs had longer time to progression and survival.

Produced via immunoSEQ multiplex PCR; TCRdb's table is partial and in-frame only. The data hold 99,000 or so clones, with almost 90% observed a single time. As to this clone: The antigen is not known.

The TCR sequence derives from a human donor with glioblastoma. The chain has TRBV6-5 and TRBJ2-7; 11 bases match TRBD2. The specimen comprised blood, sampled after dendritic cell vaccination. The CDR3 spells CASSRTSGEQYF. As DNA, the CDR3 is TGTGCCAGCAGTCGGACTAGCGGGGAGCAGTACTTC.